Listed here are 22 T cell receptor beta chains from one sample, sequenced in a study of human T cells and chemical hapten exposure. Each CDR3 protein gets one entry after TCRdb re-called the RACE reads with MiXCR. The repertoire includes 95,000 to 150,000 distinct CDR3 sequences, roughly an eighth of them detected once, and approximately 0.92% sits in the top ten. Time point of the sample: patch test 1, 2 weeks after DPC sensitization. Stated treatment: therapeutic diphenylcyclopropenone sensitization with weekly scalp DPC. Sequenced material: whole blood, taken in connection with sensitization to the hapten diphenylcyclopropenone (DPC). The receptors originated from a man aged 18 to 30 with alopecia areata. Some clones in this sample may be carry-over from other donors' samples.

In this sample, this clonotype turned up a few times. The CDR3 sequence: CASSQDSMGVTNQPQHF. The CDR3 bases are TGTGCCAGCAGCCAAGATAGTATGGGAGTTACCAATCAGCCCCAGCATTTT. This chain links TRBV4-2 with TRBJ1-5; D remains ambiguous. The CDR3 contains 17 residues. V was pared by 0 bases and J by 3 bases, with 15 bases between. Germline CDR1 reads LGHNA; CDR2 reads YNFKEQ.

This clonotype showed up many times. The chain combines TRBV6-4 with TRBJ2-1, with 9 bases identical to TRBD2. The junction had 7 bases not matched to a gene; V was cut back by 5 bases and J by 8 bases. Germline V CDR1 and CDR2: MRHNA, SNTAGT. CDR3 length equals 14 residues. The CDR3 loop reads CASSRTSEGDEQFF. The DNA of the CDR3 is TGTGCCAGCAGTAGGACTAGCGAGGGGGATGAGCAGTTCTTC.

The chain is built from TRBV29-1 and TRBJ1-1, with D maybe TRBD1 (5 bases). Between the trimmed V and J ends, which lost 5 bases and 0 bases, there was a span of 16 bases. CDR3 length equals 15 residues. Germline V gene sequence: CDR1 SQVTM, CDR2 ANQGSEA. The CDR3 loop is CSVRLKQALNTEAFF. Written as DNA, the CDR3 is TGCAGCGTTCGACTAAAACAGGCCCTGAACACTGAAGCTTTCTTT. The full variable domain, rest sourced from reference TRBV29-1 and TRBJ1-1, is SAVISQKPSRDICQRGTSLTIQCQVDSQVTMMFWYRQQPGQSLTLIATANQGSEATYESGFVIDKFPISRPNLTFSTLTVSNMSPEDSSIYLCSVRLKQALNTEAFFGQGTRLTVV.

CDR3 loop: CSAKDGMNTEAFF. CDR3 DNA: TGCAGTGCGAAAGACGGAATGAACACTGAAGCTTTCTTT. The chain employs TRBV20-1 and TRBJ1-1, with unresolved D. Per the germline V gene, CDR1 is DFQATT and CDR2 is SNEGSKA (reference sequence). The V end was cut by 6 bases, the J end by 0 bases, with 11 bases between. This CDR3 region has 13 residues.

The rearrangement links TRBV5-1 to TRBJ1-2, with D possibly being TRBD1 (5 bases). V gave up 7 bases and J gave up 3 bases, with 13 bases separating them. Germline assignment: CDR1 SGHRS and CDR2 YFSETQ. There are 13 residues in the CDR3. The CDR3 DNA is TGCGCCAGCTCCCCAGGGCTGCACTATGGCTACACCTTC. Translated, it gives CASSPGLHYGYTF. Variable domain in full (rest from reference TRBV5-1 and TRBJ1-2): KAGVTQTPRYLIKTRGQQVTLSCSPISGHRSVSWYQQTPGQGLQFLFEYFSETQRNKGNFPGRFSGRQFSNSRSEMNVSTLELGDSALYLCASSPGLHYGYTFGSGTRLTVV.

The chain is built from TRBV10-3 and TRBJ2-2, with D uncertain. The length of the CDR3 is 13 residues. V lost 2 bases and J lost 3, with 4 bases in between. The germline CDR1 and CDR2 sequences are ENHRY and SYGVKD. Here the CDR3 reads CAISEGYTGELFF. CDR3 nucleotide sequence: TGTGCCATCAGTGAGGGTTACACCGGGGAGCTGTTTTTT.

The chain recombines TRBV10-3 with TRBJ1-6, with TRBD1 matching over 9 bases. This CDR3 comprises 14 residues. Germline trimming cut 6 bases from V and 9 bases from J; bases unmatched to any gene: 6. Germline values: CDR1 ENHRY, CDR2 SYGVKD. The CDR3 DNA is TGTGCCATCAGCGGACAGGGGTCGGTTTCACCCCTCCACTTT. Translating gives CAISGQGSVSPLHF.

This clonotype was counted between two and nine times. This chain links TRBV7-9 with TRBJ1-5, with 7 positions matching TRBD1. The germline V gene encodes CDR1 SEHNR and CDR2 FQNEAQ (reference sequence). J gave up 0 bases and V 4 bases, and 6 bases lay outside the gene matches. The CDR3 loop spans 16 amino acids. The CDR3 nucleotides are TGTGCCAGCAGCTCTCCCACAGGGGATAGCAATCAGCCCCAGCATTTT. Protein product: CASSSPTGDSNQPQHF. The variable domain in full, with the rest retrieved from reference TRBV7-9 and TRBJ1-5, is DTGVSQNPRHKITKRGQNVTFRCDPISEHNRLYWYRQTLGQGPEFLTYFQNEAQLEKSRLLSDRFSAERPKGSFSTLEIQRTEQGDSAMYLCASSSPTGDSNQPQHFGDGTRLSIL.

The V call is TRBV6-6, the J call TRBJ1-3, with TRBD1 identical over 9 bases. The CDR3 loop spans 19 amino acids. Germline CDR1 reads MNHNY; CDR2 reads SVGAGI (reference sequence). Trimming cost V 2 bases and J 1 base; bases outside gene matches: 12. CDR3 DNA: TGTGCCAGCAGTTACAGGCACAGGGGGCGCGGGTGGTCTGGAAACACCATATATTTT. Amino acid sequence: CASSYRHRGRGWSGNTIYF.

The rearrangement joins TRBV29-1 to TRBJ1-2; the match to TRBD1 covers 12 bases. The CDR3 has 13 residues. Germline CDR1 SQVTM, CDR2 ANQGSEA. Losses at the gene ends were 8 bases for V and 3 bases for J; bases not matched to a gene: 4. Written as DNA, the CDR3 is TGCAGCATCCGGGACAGGGGGCACTATGGCTACACCTTC. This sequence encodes CSIRDRGHYGYTF.

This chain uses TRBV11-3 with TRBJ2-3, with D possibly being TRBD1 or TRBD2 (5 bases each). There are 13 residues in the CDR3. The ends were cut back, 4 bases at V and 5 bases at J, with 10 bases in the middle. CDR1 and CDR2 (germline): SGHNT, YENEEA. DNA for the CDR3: TGTGCCAGCAGCTCGGGACGGGAAGATACGCAGTATTTT. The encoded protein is CASSSGREDTQYF.

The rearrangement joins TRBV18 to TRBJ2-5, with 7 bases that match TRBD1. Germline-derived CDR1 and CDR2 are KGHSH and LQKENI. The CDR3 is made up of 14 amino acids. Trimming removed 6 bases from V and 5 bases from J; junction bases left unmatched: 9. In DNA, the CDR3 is TGTGCCAGCTCCCCGGACAGGCCCATGGAGACCCAGTACTTC. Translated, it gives CASSPDRPMETQYF.

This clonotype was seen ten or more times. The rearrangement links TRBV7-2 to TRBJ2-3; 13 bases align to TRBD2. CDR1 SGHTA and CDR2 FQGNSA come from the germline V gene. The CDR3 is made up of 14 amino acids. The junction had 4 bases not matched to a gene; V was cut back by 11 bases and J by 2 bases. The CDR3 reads CAVTSGGTTDTQYF. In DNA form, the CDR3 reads TGTGCCGTGACTAGCGGGGGGACCACAGATACGCAGTATTTT.

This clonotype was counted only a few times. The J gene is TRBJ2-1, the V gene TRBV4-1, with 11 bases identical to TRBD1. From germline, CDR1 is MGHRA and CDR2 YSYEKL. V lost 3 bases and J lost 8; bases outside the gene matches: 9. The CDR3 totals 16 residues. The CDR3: CASSQLPGQGVYEQFF. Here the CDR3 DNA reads TGCGCCAGCAGCCAGCTACCGGGACAGGGGGTCTATGAGCAGTTCTTC.

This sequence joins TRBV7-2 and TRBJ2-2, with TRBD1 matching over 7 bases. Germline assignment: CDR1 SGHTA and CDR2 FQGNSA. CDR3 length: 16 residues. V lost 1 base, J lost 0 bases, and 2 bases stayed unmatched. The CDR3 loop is CASSLGGTANTGELFF. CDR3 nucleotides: TGTGCCAGCAGCTTAGGGGGGACAGCGAACACCGGGGAGCTGTTTTTT.

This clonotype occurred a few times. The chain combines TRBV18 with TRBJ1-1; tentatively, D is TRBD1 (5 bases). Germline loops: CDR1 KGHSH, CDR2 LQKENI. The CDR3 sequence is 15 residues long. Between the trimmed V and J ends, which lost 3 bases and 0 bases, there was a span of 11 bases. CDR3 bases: TGTGCCAGCTCACCTCTCGAGACAGTGAACACTGAAGCTTTCTTT. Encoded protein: CASSPLETVNTEAFF. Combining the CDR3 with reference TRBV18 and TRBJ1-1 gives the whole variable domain NAGVMQNPRHLVRRRGQEARLRCSPMKGHSHVYWYRQLPEEGLKFMVYLQKENIIDESGMPKERFSAEFPKEGPSILRIQQVVRGDSAAYFCASSPLETVNTEAFFGQGTRLTVV.

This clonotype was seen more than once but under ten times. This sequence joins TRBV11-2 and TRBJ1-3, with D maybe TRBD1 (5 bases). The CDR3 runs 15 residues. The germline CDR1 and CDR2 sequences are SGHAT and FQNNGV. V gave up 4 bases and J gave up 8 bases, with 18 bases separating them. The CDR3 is CASSSGYRLRHTIYF. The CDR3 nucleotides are TGTGCCAGCAGCTCCGGGTACAGGTTGCGGCACACCATATATTTT.

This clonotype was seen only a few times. This CDR3 reads CASNTGETQYF. Written as DNA, the CDR3 is TGTGCCAGCAATACTGGAGAGACCCAGTACTTC. The chain carries TRBV6-5 and TRBJ2-5; D gene ambiguous. With 7 bases removed from V and 4 bases from J, the gap between germline ends came to 7 bases. The CDR3 sequence is 11 residues long. The V gene's germline CDR1 is MNHEY and CDR2 SVGAGI.

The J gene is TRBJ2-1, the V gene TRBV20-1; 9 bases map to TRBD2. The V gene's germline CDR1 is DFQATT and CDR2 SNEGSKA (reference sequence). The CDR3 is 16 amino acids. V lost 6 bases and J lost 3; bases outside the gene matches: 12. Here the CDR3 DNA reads TGCAGTGCCACCCCGTGGCCTAGCGGGGACTACAATGAGCAGTTCTTC. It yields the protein CSATPWPSGDYNEQFF.

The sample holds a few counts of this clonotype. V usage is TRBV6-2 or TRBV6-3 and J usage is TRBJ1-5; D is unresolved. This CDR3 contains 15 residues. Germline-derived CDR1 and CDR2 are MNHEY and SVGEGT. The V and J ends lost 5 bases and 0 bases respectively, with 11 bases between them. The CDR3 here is CASSPQWGSNQPQHF. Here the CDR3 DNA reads TGTGCCAGCAGTCCTCAGTGGGGTAGCAATCAGCCCCAGCATTTT.

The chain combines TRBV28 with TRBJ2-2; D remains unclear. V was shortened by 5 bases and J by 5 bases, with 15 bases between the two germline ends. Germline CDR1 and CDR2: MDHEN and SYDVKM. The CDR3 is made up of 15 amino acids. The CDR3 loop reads CASSPPEVKTGELFF. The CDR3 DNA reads TGTGCCAGCAGTCCCCCAGAAGTTAAGACCGGGGAGCTGTTTTTT.

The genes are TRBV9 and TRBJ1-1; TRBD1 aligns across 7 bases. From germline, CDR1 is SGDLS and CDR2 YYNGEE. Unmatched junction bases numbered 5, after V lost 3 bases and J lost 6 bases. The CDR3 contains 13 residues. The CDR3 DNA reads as TGTGCCAGCAGCGGCGACAGGGCGGCTGAAGCTTTCTTT. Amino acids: CASSGDRAAEAFF.